The rows below give T cell receptor beta chains drawn from one sample of a study of blood T cell repertoires in COVID-19. Some clones are missing from TCRdb's copy, which holds only in-frame ones; the method was immunoSEQ multiplex PCR. The sample lists 150,000 to 200,000 clones, around four fifths occurring once. The sequenced sample consisted of peripheral blood. The receptor source for this set is a woman in her 70s who had recovered from COVID-19. Each CDR3 is given with its conserved first and last residue. The D gene is left open where the match is weak. Only some rows state a clone size, as once, few, many or a class for expanded clones.

D: TRBD2; size: -; J: TRBJ2-1; V: TRBV5-1; DNA: TGCGCCAGCAGCTTGGGGGGCCCTAGCGGGAGTGGCAATGAGCAGTTCTTC; CDR3: CASSLGGPSGSGNEQFF
D: -; size: -; J: TRBJ2-7; V: TRBV15; DNA: TGTGCCACCAGCGGGGGGGCGGCGGGGAACTACGAGCAGTACTTC; CDR3: CATSGGAAGNYEQYF
D: TRBD1; size: -; J: TRBJ2-7; V: TRBV12-3/TRBV12-4; DNA: TGTGCCAGCAGGCGCGACAGGGCCAACGAGCAGTACTTC; CDR3: CASRRDRANEQYF
D: -; size: once; J: TRBJ1-5; V: TRBV6-2/TRBV6-3; DNA: TGTGCCAGCGGCCGCACGTTAGGAGGGAATCAGCCCCAGCATTTT; CDR3: CASGRTLGGNQPQHF
D: -; size: -; J: TRBJ2-5; V: TRBV6-2/TRBV6-3; DNA: TGTGCCAGCAGTGACACCCCCCAAGAGACCCAGTACTTC; CDR3: CASSDTPQETQYF
D: -; size: -; J: TRBJ2-1; V: TRBV18; DNA: TGTGCCAGCTCACCAAGTCTTGGGGGGAATGAGCAGTTCTTC; CDR3: CASSPSLGGNEQFF
D: -; size: -; J: TRBJ2-7; V: TRBV28; DNA: TGTGCCAGCAGTTTATGGCAGGGTGTGGACGAGCAGTACTTC; CDR3: CASSLWQGVDEQYF
D: TRBD1; size: -; J: TRBJ1-2; V: TRBV10-1; DNA: TGCGCCAGCAGTGAGTCGGTGGGACAGACCTTCTATGGCTACACCTTC; CDR3: CASSESVGQTFYGYTF
D: TRBD1; size: -; J: TRBJ1-3; V: TRBV5-6; DNA: TGTGCCAGCAGCGGAGGGACAGGGAGGTACGGAAACACCATATATTTT; CDR3: CASSGGTGRYGNTIYF
D: -; size: once; J: TRBJ1-1; V: TRBV5-1; DNA: TGCGCCAGCAGCTCCAGGGGCGGGGGGAACACTGAAGCTTTCTTT; CDR3: CASSSRGGGNTEAFF
D: -; size: once; J: TRBJ2-1; V: TRBV20-1; DNA: TGCAGTGCTAGTCCTAGCTCCTACAATGAGCAGTTCTTC; CDR3: CSASPSSYNEQFF
D: -; size: -; J: TRBJ2-5; V: TRBV10-3; DNA: TGTGCCATCGGTGGCGTGGGGCTGGGGGAGACCCAGTACTTC; CDR3: CAIGGVGLGETQYF
D: -; size: -; J: TRBJ1-2; V: TRBV13; DNA: TGTGCCAGCAGCTCCCCCCGGGAGGCTCTGCATGGCTACACCTTC; CDR3: CASSSPREALHGYTF
D: TRBD2; size: -; J: TRBJ2-5; V: TRBV7-2; DNA: TGTGCCAGCAGCCCAGGGGGGCTAGCGGGAGTGGAGACCCAGTACTTC; CDR3: CASSPGGLAGVETQYF
D: -; size: -; J: TRBJ2-7; V: TRBV5-1; DNA: TGCGCCAGCAGCTTGGGGTCTGGGAGGAGGGAGCAGTACTTC; CDR3: CASSLGSGRREQYF
D: -; size: -; J: TRBJ2-4; V: TRBV7-2; DNA: TGTGCCAGCAGCCGCGTGCGGGGGCTAGCCAAAAACATTCAGTACTTC; CDR3: CASSRVRGLAKNIQYF
D: -; size: -; J: TRBJ2-7; V: TRBV4-2; DNA: TGTGCCAGCAGCCCCGGGACAACCGCCTACGAGCAGTACTTC; CDR3: CASSPGTTAYEQYF
D: TRBD1; size: -; J: TRBJ1-4; V: TRBV5-1; DNA: TGCGCCAGCAGCTTGGCCAGGAGGGGGCTTGGGGCTAATGAAAAACTGTTTTTT; CDR3: CASSLARRGLGANEKLFF
D: -; size: -; J: TRBJ2-1; V: TRBV3-1/TRBV3-2; DNA: TGTGCCAGCAGCCGTAACAATGAGCAGTTCTTC; CDR3: CASSRNNEQFF
D: -; size: -; J: TRBJ1-3; V: TRBV10-3; DNA: TGTGCCATCAGTGAGTGGGTGGGTACTACTGGAAACACCATATATTTT; CDR3: CAISEWVGTTGNTIYF
D: -; size: few; J: TRBJ2-7; V: TRBV7-9; DNA: TGTGCCAGCAGCTTTGGGCCTCCCTACGAGCAGTACTTC; CDR3: CASSFGPPYEQYF